The 27 T cell receptor beta chains presented below share a single source sample, sequenced in a study of blood T cell repertoires in COVID-19. Method: immunoSEQ multiplex PCR; TCRdb's copy keeps in-frame clones and lacks some. The sample holds approximately 150,000 clones; about 92% are singletons and the top ten take about 1.5%. The sequenced material came from peripheral blood. The receptors originated from a human donor in a cohort sampled during active COVID-19.

The V and J genes are TRBV6-4 and TRBJ2-1; D remains unclear. The ends were cut back, 2 bases at V and 0 bases at J, with 8 bases in the middle. Germline lookup yields CDR1 MRHNA and CDR2 SNTAGT. This CDR3 spans 15 amino acids. CDR3 nucleotide sequence: TGTGCCAGCAGTGACGGCACATACTCCTACAATGAGCAGTTCTTC. Amino acids: CASSDGTYSYNEQFF.

V is TRBV11-1 and J is TRBJ2-3; a possible D gene is TRBD1 (5 bases). The CDR3 has 14 residues. V was cut by 6 bases and J by 2 bases, with 12 bases left in between. Germline loops: CDR1 SGHAT, CDR2 FQDESV (reference sequence). The CDR3 DNA reads TGTGCCAGCAGTTATCCAGGGTTCACAGATACGCAGTATTTT. Translating it yields CASSYPGFTDTQYF.

This clone was counted a single time. V gene TRBV5-3 combines with J gene TRBJ2-3; the D gene is possibly TRBD1 (5 bases). TRBV5-3 is given ORF status, its function remaining uncertain. There are 15 residues in the CDR3. V shed 4 bases and J shed 2 bases, with 14 bases lying between them. This CDR3 is CARSRQRRHTDTQYF. DNA for the CDR3: TGTGCCAGAAGCCGACAGCGTAGACACACAGATACGCAGTATTTT.

DNA for the CDR3: TGTGCCAGCAGCTTACCCGGGTTCAACTATGGCTACACCTTC. Translating gives CASSLPGFNYGYTF. The chain joins TRBV11-2 to TRBJ1-2; no clear D gene. Germline V gene data show CDR1 as SGHAT and CDR2 as FQNNGV. The CDR3 sequence is 14 residues long. The V and J ends lost 2 bases and 2 bases respectively, with 9 bases between them. Supplemented by reference TRBV11-2 and TRBJ1-2, the full variable domain reads EAGVAQSPRYKIIEKRQSVAFWCNPISGHATLYWYQQILGQGPKLLIQFQNNGVVDDSQLPKDRFSAERLKGVDSTLKIQPAKLEDSAVYLCASSLPGFNYGYTFGSGTRLTVV.

V usage is TRBV9 and J usage is TRBJ2-2; D is ambiguous. Germline V gene sequence: CDR1 SGDLS, CDR2 YYNGEE. The CDR3 covers 12 residues. The ends were cut back, 2 bases at V and 7 bases at J, with 6 bases in the middle. The CDR3 is CASSVSNGELFF. The CDR3 nucleotides are TGTGCCAGCAGCGTTAGTAACGGGGAGCTGTTTTTT.

The chain combines TRBV6-2 or TRBV6-3 with TRBJ2-7; 8 bases agree with TRBD1. V shed 5 bases, J shed 6 bases, and the junction held 12 bases outside the gene matches. CDR3 length equals 15 residues. The germline V gene encodes CDR1 MNHEY and CDR2 SVGEGT. CDR3 in DNA: TGTGCCAGCAGTACCCCTCGGACAGGGCCGGGCGAGCAGTACTTC. As protein: CASSTPRTGPGEQYF.

The gene calls are TRBV5-8 and TRBJ1-5, with 7 bases aligning to TRBD1. Germline V gives CDR1 SGHTS, CDR2 YDEGEE. The CDR3 sequence is 15 residues long. V lost 4 bases and J lost 7; bases outside the gene matches: 11. The CDR3 DNA reads as TGTGCCAGCAGCGCACCCGGGACAGCACAACAGCCCCAGCATTTT. Translating gives CASSAPGTAQQPQHF.

The chain is built from TRBV12-5 and TRBJ1-2, with D perhaps matching TRBD1 (6 bases). CDR1 LGHNT and CDR2 FRNRAP come from the germline V gene. Trimming pared 1 base from V and 8 bases from J, leaving 8 bases between. This CDR3 is 12 amino acids long. CDR3 protein: CASGLEGEGYTF. In DNA form, the CDR3 reads TGTGCTAGTGGTTTGGAGGGGGAAGGCTACACCTTC. Combining the CDR3 with reference TRBV12-5 and TRBJ1-2 gives the whole variable domain DARVTQTPRHKVTEMGQEVTMRCQPILGHNTVFWYRQTMMQGLELLAYFRNRAPLDDSGMPKDRFSAEMPDATLATLKIQPSEPRDSAVYFCASGLEGEGYTFGSGTRLTVV.

This chain uses TRBV3-1 (or the pseudogene TRBV3-2) with TRBJ2-1, with D tentatively TRBD2 (5 bases). V lost 1 base to trimming and J lost 2 bases, with 9 bases between them. The germline V gene has CDR1 LGHDT and CDR2 YNNKEL (reference sequence). CDR3 length: 15 amino acids. The CDR3 is CASSQARTPYNEQFF. CDR3 sequence (DNA): TGTGCCAGCAGCCAAGCTCGGACTCCCTACAATGAGCAGTTCTTC.

This chain joins TRBV7-8 and TRBJ1-3; 8 nucleotides line up with TRBD1. The ends lost 5 bases at V and 0 bases at J; junction bases unmatched: 6. The CDR3 has 16 amino acids. Germline V lookup: CDR1 SGHVS, CDR2 FQNEAQ. The CDR3 sequence is CASSLPGTGSGNTIYF. As DNA, the CDR3 is TGTGCCAGCAGCCTACCAGGGACAGGCTCTGGAAACACCATATATTTT.

This rearrangement joins TRBV7-2 to TRBJ2-7, with TRBD1 matching over 7 bases. J gave up 4 bases and V 4 bases, and 1 base lay outside the gene matches. Germline V CDR1 and CDR2: SGHTA, FQGNSA. This CDR3 spans 12 amino acids. CDR3 bases: TGTGCCAGCAGCTCACAGGGGTACGAGCAGTACTTC. Protein: CASSSQGYEQYF.

The J gene is TRBJ2-1, the V gene TRBV27; 9 bases are a match to TRBD2. V dropped 9 bases and J dropped 2; count of bases not matched to a gene: 5. Germline CDR1 and CDR2: MNHEY and SMNVEV (reference sequence). This CDR3 is 14 amino acids long. CDR3 sequence: CASTPSGAYNEQFF. In DNA, the CDR3 is TGTGCCAGTACCCCTAGCGGGGCCTACAATGAGCAGTTCTTC.

The chain couples TRBV5-6 to TRBJ1-2, with D perhaps matching TRBD1 (5 bases). CDR1 and CDR2 from the germline V gene are SGHDT and YYEEEE. This CDR3 is 13 amino acids long. Trimming cost V 4 bases and J 4 bases, with 11 bases left between them. The DNA for the CDR3 is TGTGCCAGCAGCCCGGGACTGATCTATGGCTACACCTTC. Translation: CASSPGLIYGYTF.

The chain combines TRBV9 with TRBJ1-3; D is undetermined. V lost 4 bases, J lost 1 base, and 9 bases lay in between. Germline CDR1 SGDLS, CDR2 YYNGEE. The CDR3 is made up of 14 amino acids. CDR3 residues: CASSREASGNTIYF. The CDR3 region has the DNA TGTGCCAGCAGCAGAGAGGCTTCTGGAAACACCATATATTTT. The variable domain in full, completed from reference TRBV9 and TRBJ1-3, reads DSGVTQTPKHLITATGQRVTLRCSPRSGDLSVYWYQQSLDQGLQFLIQYYNGEERAKGNILERFSAQQFPDLHSELNLSSLELGDSALYFCASSREASGNTIYFGEGSWLTVV.

The gene calls are TRBV9 and TRBJ2-3; possibly TRBD2 for D (7 bases). Trimming cost V 4 bases and J 0 bases, with 21 bases left between them. This CDR3 comprises 18 residues. CDR1 is SGDLS, CDR2 YYNGEE, per germline. The CDR3 DNA follows: TGTGCCAGCAGCAAACACGGGGGGCCCCCTACTAGCACAGATACGCAGTATTTT. It is translated as CASSKHGGPPTSTDTQYF.

V gene TRBV19 combines with J gene TRBJ2-5, with a weak D call TRBD2 (5 bases). Germline-derived CDR1 and CDR2 are LNHDA and SQIVND (reference sequence). CDR3 length equals 12 residues. Trimming left V 5 bases short and J 1 base short, with 5 bases between. CDR3 residues: CASSRGQETQYF. DNA of the CDR3: TGTGCCAGTAGTCGGGGCCAAGAGACCCAGTACTTC.

V usage is TRBV9 and J usage is TRBJ2-7, with D possibly TRBD1 on 5 matching bases. The CDR3 extends over 16 amino acids. V was cut by 4 bases and J by 1 base, with 18 bases left in between. Germline CDR1 and CDR2: SGDLS and YYNGEE. The CDR3 nucleotides read TGTGCCAGCAGCCCAAAGGCTCCAGGGTTATCCTACGAGCAGTACTTC. This encodes CASSPKAPGLSYEQYF.

This clone occurred once. The V and J genes are TRBV3-1 (or the pseudogene TRBV3-2) and TRBJ2-7; TRBD2 matches 8 bases. Germline trimming cut 4 bases from V and 5 bases from J; bases unmatched to any gene: 4. This CDR3 is built from 13 residues. CDR1 is LGHDT and CDR2 is YNNKEL in the germline V gene (reference sequence). This CDR3 is CASSPQAGDEQYF. The CDR3 coding sequence is TGTGCCAGCAGCCCACAAGCGGGGGACGAGCAGTACTTC.

The V and J genes are TRBV13 and TRBJ1-4; 7 nucleotides line up with TRBD1. CDR1 and CDR2 from the germline V gene are PRHDT and FYEKMQ (reference sequence). The CDR3 has 15 residues. V was clipped by 2 bases and J by 10 bases; unmatched bases: 10. CDR3 sequence (DNA): TGTGCCAGCAGCTTACGACGACAGGGCGGCGGAAAACTGTTTTTT. Residues: CASSLRRQGGGKLFF.

The rearrangement uses TRBV19 and TRBJ2-2; 9 bases fit TRBD1. CDR3 size: 17 residues. The junction had 14 bases not matched to a gene; V was cut back by 7 bases and J by 5 bases. Germline CDR1 reads LNHDA; CDR2 reads SQIVND (reference sequence). Here the CDR3 reads CASNYFRTGERTGELFF. In DNA form, the CDR3 reads TGTGCCAGTAACTACTTTCGGACAGGGGAAAGGACCGGGGAGCTGTTTTTT.

The CDR3 here is CAISDPTSGGYNEQFF. The DNA of the CDR3 is TGTGCCATCAGTGACCCCACTAGCGGGGGGTACAATGAGCAGTTCTTC. This chain uses TRBV10-3 with TRBJ2-1; 12 positions match TRBD2. V dropped 3 bases and J dropped 4; count of bases not matched to a gene: 4. CDR1 and CDR2 from the germline V gene are ENHRY and SYGVKD. The CDR3 has 16 amino acids.

J is TRBJ2-3 and V is TRBV7-2, with 10 bases matching TRBD2. V was pared by 2 bases and J by 1 base, with 6 bases of the junction left unmatched. Germline CDR1 and CDR2: SGHTA and FQGNSA. The length of the CDR3 is 17 residues. The CDR3 bases are TGTGCCAGCAGCTTAAAGCGGGGGGGCGTCGGCACAGATACGCAGTATTTT. It translates to CASSLKRGGVGTDTQYF.

CDR3 nucleotide sequence: TGTGCCAGCAGTGACTCACAGGGGCCCGGAAACACCATATATTTT. It yields the protein CASSDSQGPGNTIYF. The chain links TRBV6-4 to TRBJ1-3; TRBD1 agrees at 7 bases. V trimming: 0 bases; J trimming: 4 bases; junction bases outside the gene matches: 3. This CDR3 contains 15 residues. Germline loops: CDR1 MRHNA, CDR2 SNTAGT.

The rearrangement links TRBV2 to TRBJ1-2; maybe TRBD1 (6 bases). CDR1 SNHLY and CDR2 FYNNEI come from the germline V gene. The CDR3 has 15 residues. The ends were cut back, 3 bases at V and 4 bases at J, with 15 bases in the middle. CDR3 in DNA: TGTGCCAGCAGTGAGCGGTCGGGACACTTCTATGGCTACACCTTC. Amino acid sequence: CASSERSGHFYGYTF.

This sequence joins TRBV3-1 (or the pseudogene TRBV3-2) and TRBJ2-7, with D possibly being TRBD1 (6 bases). The CDR3 is 14 amino acids. V lost 0 bases to trimming and J lost 5 bases, with 11 bases between them. Germline values: CDR1 LGHDT, CDR2 YNNKEL (reference sequence). This CDR3 is CASSQERGSHEQYF. CDR3 DNA: TGTGCCAGCAGCCAAGAAAGGGGGTCCCACGAGCAGTACTTC.

The J gene is TRBJ2-2, the V gene TRBV2; TRBD2 matches at 11 bases. The CDR3 covers 15 residues. CDR1 is SNHLY and CDR2 is FYNNEI in the germline V gene. V shed 8 bases, J shed 4 bases, and the junction held 6 bases outside the gene matches. The DNA of the CDR3 is TGTGCCAGCTCCCTAGCGGGGGGAGGCACCGGGGAGCTGTTTTTT. Amino acid sequence: CASSLAGGGTGELFF.

This rearrangement joins TRBV4-2 to TRBJ2-3; D is perhaps TRBD2 (6 bases). Trimming took 2 bases from V and 2 from J, leaving 11 bases between them. The CDR3 has 15 residues. CDR1 is LGHNA, CDR2 YNFKEQ, per germline. CDR3 bases: TGTGCCAGCAGCCAACGGGGGTTTCCCACAGATACGCAGTATTTT. Protein: CASSQRGFPTDTQYF.